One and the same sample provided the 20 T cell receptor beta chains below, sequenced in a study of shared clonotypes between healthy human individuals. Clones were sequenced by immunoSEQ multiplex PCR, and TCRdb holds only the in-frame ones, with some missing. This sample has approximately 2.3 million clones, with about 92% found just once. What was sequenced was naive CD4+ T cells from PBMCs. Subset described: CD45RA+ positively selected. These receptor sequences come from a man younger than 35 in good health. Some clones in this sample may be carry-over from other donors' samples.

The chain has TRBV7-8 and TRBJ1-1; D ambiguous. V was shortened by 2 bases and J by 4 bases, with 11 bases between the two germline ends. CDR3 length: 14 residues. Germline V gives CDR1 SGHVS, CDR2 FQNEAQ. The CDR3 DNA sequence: TGTGCCAGCAGCTTACGGGCTGGCCTCACTGAAGCTTTCTTT. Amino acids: CASSLRAGLTEAFF.

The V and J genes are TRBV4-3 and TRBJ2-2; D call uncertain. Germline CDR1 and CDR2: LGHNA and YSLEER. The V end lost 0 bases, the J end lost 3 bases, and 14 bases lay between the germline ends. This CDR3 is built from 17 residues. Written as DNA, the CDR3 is TGCGCCAGCAGCCAAGATCGAAAAGGGAAGTACACCGGGGAGCTGTTTTTT. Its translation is CASSQDRKGKYTGELFF.

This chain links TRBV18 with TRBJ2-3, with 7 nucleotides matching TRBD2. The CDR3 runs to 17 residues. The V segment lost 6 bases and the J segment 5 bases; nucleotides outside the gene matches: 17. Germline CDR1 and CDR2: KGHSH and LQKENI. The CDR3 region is CASSRTRRHGEGDTQYF. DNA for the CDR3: TGTGCCAGCTCGCGGACACGGAGACATGGGGAGGGAGATACGCAGTATTTT.

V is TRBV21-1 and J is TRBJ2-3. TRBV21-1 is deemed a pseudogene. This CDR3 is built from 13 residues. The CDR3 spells CANSRTWMDTQYF. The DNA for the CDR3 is TGTGCCAACAGCAGAACCTGGATGGATACGCAGTATTTT.

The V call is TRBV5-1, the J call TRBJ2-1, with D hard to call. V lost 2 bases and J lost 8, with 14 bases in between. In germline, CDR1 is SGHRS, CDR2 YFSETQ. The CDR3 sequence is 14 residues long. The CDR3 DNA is TGCGCCAGCAGCTTCCTAGACTTGAACTATGAGCAGTTCTTC. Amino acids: CASSFLDLNYEQFF. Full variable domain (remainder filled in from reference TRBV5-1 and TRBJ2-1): KAGVTQTPRYLIKTRGQQVTLSCSPISGHRSVSWYQQTPGQGLQFLFEYFSETQRNKGNFPGRFSGRQFSNSRSEMNVSTLELGDSALYLCASSFLDLNYEQFFGPGTRLTVL.

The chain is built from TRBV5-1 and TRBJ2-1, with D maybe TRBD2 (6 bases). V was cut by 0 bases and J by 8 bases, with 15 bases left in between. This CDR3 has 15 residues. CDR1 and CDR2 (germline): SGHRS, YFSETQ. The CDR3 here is CASSLVPQRVHEQFF. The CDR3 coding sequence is TGCGCCAGCAGCTTGGTCCCTCAGCGGGTGCATGAGCAGTTCTTC.

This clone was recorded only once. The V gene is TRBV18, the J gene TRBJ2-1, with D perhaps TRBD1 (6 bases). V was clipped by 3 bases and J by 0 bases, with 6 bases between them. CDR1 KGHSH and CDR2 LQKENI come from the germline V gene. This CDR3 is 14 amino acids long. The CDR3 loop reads CASSPTGSYNEQFF. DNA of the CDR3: TGTGCCAGCTCACCGACAGGCTCCTACAATGAGCAGTTCTTC.

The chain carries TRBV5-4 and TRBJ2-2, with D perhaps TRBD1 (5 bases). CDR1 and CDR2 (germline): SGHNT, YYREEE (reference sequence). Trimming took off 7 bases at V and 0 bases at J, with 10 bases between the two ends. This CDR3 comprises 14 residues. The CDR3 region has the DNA TGTGCCAGCCATACAGGAACGAACACCGGGGAGCTGTTTTTT. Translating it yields CASHTGTNTGELFF.

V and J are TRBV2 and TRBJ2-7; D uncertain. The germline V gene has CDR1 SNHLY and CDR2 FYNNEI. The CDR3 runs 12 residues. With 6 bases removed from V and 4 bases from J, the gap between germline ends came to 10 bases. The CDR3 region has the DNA TGTGCCAGCAGGCTTCTTGGATACGAGCAGTACTTC. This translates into CASRLLGYEQYF. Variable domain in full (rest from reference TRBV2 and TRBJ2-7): EPEVTQTPSHQVTQMGQEVILRCVPISNHLYFYWYRQILGQKVEFLVSFYNNEISEKSEIFDDQFSVERPDGSNFTLKIRSTKLEDSAMYFCASRLLGYEQYFGPGTRLTVT.

CDR3 in amino acids: CASSIGAGIGTGELFF. CDR3 nucleotides: TGTGCCAGTAGTATAGGGGCGGGAATCGGCACCGGGGAGCTGTTTTTT. The genes are TRBV19 and TRBJ2-2, with D tentatively TRBD2 (6 bases). V was clipped by 1 base and J by 4 bases, with 13 bases between them. Looked up from germline, CDR1 is LNHDA and CDR2 is SQIVND (reference sequence). This CDR3 spans 16 amino acids.

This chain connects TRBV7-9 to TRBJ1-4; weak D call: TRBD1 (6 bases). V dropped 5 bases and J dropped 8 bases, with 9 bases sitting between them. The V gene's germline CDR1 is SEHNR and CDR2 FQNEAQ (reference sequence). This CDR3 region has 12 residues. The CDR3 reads CASSHQGEKLFF. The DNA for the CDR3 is TGTGCCAGCAGCCACCAGGGGGAAAAACTGTTTTTT.

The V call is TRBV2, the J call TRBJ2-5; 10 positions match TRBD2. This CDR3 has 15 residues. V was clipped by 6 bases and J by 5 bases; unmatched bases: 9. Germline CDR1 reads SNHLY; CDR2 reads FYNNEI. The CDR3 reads CASRVGLASRETQYF. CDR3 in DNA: TGTGCCAGCAGGGTGGGACTAGCGAGCCGGGAGACCCAGTACTTC. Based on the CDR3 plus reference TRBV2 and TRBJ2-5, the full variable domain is EPEVTQTPSHQVTQMGQEVILRCVPISNHLYFYWYRQILGQKVEFLVSFYNNEISEKSEIFDDQFSVERPDGSNFTLKIRSTKLEDSAMYFCASRVGLASRETQYFGPGTRLLVL.

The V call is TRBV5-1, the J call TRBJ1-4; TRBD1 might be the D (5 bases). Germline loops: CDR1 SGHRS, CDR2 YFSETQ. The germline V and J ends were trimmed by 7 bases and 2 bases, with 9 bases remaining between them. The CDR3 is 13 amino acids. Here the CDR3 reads CASAGRTNEKLFF. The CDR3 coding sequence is TGCGCCAGCGCGGGACGGACTAATGAAAAACTGTTTTTT.

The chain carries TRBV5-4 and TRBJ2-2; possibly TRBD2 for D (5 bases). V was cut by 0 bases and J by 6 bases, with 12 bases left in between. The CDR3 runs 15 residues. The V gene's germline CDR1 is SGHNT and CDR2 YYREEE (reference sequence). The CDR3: CASSLGGAGAGELFF. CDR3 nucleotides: TGTGCCAGCAGCTTGGGGGGAGCCGGCGCCGGGGAGCTGTTTTTT.

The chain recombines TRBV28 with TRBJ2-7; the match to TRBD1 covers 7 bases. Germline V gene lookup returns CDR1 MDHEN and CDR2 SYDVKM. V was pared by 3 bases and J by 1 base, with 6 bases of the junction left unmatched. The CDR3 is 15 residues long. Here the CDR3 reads CASSFGTAFSYEQYF. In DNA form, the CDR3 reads TGTGCCAGCAGTTTTGGGACAGCCTTTTCCTACGAGCAGTACTTC.

The CDR3 reads CASQYGGSSGNTIYF. For the CDR3, the DNA is TGTGCCAGCCAGTACGGGGGCTCCTCTGGAAACACCATATATTTT. This sequence joins TRBV5-8 and TRBJ1-3, with D perhaps matching TRBD1 (6 bases). Germline values: CDR1 SGHTS, CDR2 YDEGEE. The CDR3 consists of 15 residues. V was clipped by 7 bases and J by 0 bases, with 14 bases between them. The entire variable domain, with the rest obtained from reference TRBV5-8 and TRBJ1-3, is as follows: EAGVTQSPTHLIKTRGQQATLRCSPISGHTSVYWYQQALGLGLQFLLWYDEGEERNRGNFPPRFSGRQFPNYSSELNVNALELEDSALYLCASQYGGSSGNTIYFGEGSWLTVV.

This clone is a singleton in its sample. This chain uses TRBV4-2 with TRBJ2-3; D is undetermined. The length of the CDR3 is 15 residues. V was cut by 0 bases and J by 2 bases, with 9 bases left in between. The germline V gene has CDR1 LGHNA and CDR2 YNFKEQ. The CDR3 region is CASSQDRLNTDTQYF. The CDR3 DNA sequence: TGTGCCAGCAGCCAAGACAGGTTAAACACAGATACGCAGTATTTT.

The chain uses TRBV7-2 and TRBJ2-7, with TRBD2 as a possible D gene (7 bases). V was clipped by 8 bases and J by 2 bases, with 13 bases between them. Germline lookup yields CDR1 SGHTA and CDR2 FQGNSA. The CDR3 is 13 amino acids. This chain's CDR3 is CASQRDIAYEQYF. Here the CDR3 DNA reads TGTGCCAGCCAGCGGGACATAGCCTACGAGCAGTACTTC.

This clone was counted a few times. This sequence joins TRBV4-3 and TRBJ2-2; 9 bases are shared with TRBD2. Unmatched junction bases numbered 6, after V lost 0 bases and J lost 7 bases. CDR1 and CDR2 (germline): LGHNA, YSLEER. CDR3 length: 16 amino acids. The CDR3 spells CASSQDPGLAGGELFF. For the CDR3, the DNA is TGCGCCAGCAGCCAAGATCCGGGACTAGCAGGCGGGGAGCTGTTTTTT.

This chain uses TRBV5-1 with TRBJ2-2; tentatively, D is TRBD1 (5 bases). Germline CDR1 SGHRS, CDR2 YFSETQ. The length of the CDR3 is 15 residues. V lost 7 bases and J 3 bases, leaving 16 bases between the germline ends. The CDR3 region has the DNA TGCGCCAGCGGGGCCCCGGACCGAGACACCGGGGAGCTGTTTTTT. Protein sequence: CASGAPDRDTGELFF. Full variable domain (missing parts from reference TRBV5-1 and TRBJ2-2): KAGVTQTPRYLIKTRGQQVTLSCSPISGHRSVSWYQQTPGQGLQFLFEYFSETQRNKGNFPGRFSGRQFSNSRSEMNVSTLELGDSALYLCASGAPDRDTGELFFGEGSRLTVL.